This TCR beta chain was documented in a study of blood T cell repertoires in COVID-19. Background on the study: T cells, B-cell-depleted T cells, or PBMCs provided the cDNA or gDNA that served as material.

Libraries were prepared by immunoSEQ multiplex PCR; TCRdb keeps only in-frame clonotypes and omits some of them. The sample has about 280,000 clones, 87% seen once. The CDR3 sequence is 15 residues long. V was clipped by 4 bases and J by 4 bases; unmatched bases: 8. Germline V CDR1 and CDR2: SEHNR, FQNEAQ (reference sequence). The V gene is TRBV7-9, the J gene TRBJ1-2, with TRBD1 matching 8 bases. The sequence came from a woman in her fifties or sixties who had recovered from COVID-19. Sample: peripheral blood. CDR3 nucleotides: TGTGCCAGCAGCTCGACAGGGGATTTGGCCTATGGCTACACCTTC. This gives the protein CASSSTGDLAYGYTF.